The 26 T cell receptor beta chains in this list originate from one sample, sequenced in a study of shared clonotypes between healthy human individuals. This table comes from immunoSEQ multiplex PCR, and its TCRdb copy is limited to in-frame clones, with some not included. The table has fewer than 600,000 clones, around 77% seen once. Material for sequencing was PBMCs. These receptors were taken from a woman aged 40 to 49 in good health. Some clones in this sample may be carry-over from other donors' samples.

About this clone itself: A much more abundant neighbour one base away suggests this may be a read error. This same CDR3 is encoded by further DNA sequences in the sample. The CDR3 sequence: CASTPFLDSLYGYTF. CDR3 nucleotide sequence: TGTGCCAGCACCCCCTTCTTGGACAGTCTCTATGGCTACACCTTC. The chain couples TRBV27 to TRBJ1-2; D might be TRBD1 (6 bases). The V gene's germline CDR1 is MNHEY and CDR2 SMNVEV (reference sequence). The CDR3 is 15 amino acids. Between the trimmed V and J ends, which lost 7 bases and 4 bases, there was a span of 19 bases.

The chain recombines TRBV11-3 with TRBJ2-5, with D unresolved. V gave up 3 bases and J gave up 1 base, with 6 bases separating them. Per the germline V gene, CDR1 is SGHNT and CDR2 is YENEEA. This CDR3 is built from 13 residues. The CDR3 DNA is TGTGCCAGCAGCTTGGGCCCCCAAGAGACCCAGTACTTC. Translation: CASSLGPQETQYF.

The chain links TRBV5-8 to TRBJ1-4; D unresolved. Germline V CDR1 and CDR2: SGHTS, YDEGEE. This CDR3 comprises 13 residues. Trimming stripped 4 bases from V and 4 bases from J, with 8 bases between. CDR3 sequence: CASSPGRNEKLFF. The DNA of the CDR3 is TGTGCCAGCAGCCCGGGCCGTAATGAAAAACTGTTTTTT.

The chain recombines TRBV5-4 with TRBJ2-3; D might be TRBD1 (5 bases). CDR3 length: 12 amino acids. V lost 3 bases and J lost 9, with 11 bases in between. CDR1 is SGHNT, CDR2 YYREEE, per germline (reference sequence). CDR3 nucleotides: TGTGCCAGCAGCTCCCAGGGTCCGACGCAGTATTTT. Protein: CASSSQGPTQYF.

The chain's CDR3 is CASSLSIGAKNIQYF. In DNA, the CDR3 is TGTGCCAGCAGCCTAAGCATTGGGGCCAAAAACATTCAGTACTTC. The V gene is TRBV6-6, the J gene TRBJ2-4; D unresolved. Deletions cut 6 bases from V and 1 base from J, with 13 bases between. Germline V gene lookup returns CDR1 MNHNY and CDR2 SVGAGI (reference sequence). The CDR3 runs to 15 residues.

The CDR3 DNA is TGTGCCAGCAGCTCCCAAGGGGAGACCCAGTACTTC. Translated: CASSSQGETQYF. This sequence joins TRBV11-1 and TRBJ2-5; D not resolved. Trimming took 4 bases from V and 5 from J, leaving 8 bases between them. CDR1 and CDR2 (germline): SGHAT, FQDESV (reference sequence). The CDR3 extends over 12 amino acids.

Points on this clone: At one of its ends the junction is not consistent with the germline gene, which may arise from a read error. This chain's CDR3 is CASMKAGDTEAFF. The CDR3 DNA follows: TGTGCGAGCATGAAAGCGGGGGACACTGAAGCTTTCTTT. The chain joins TRBV2 to TRBJ1-1; D possibly corresponds to TRBD1 (5 bases). The CDR3 spans 13 residues. Germline CDR1 SNHLY, CDR2 FYNNEI.

This clone was seen a handful of times. This sequence is one base from a far larger clone and is likely a read error. The sample holds other DNA sequences that translate to the same CDR3. The chain is built from TRBV15 and TRBJ2-5; possibly TRBD1 for D (6 bases). CDR3 length: 13 residues. Germline loops: CDR1 LNHNV, CDR2 YYDKDF (reference sequence). CDR3 residues: CATSKGQMGEQYF. The DNA for the CDR3 is TGCGCCACCAGCAAAGGACAGATGGGGGAGCAGTACTTC.

The chain has TRBV9 and TRBJ2-1, with TRBD2 matching over 7 bases. V shed 0 bases and J 3 bases; nucleotides not matched to a gene: 3. CDR3 length equals 15 residues. Germline lookup yields CDR1 SGDLS and CDR2 YYNGEE. The CDR3 nucleotides read TGTGCCAGCAGCGTAGCGCGGGAGAGCTACAATGAGCAGTTCTTC. Residues: CASSVARESYNEQFF.

This chain's CDR3 is CASSMFPSQASYGYTF. The CDR3 coding sequence is TGTGCCAGTAGTATGTTCCCTAGTCAGGCGAGCTATGGCTACACCTTC. The J gene is TRBJ1-2, the V gene TRBV19; D uncertain. With 3 bases removed from V and 4 bases from J, the gap between germline ends came to 18 bases. The CDR3 has 16 amino acids. Germline CDR1 LNHDA, CDR2 SQIVND (reference sequence).

This clone came up a few times. The chain employs TRBV12-2 and TRBJ2-1; TRBD2, as called in the table, went unchecked against the DNA. TRBV12-2 counts as a pseudogene. CDR3 length equals 18 residues. The CDR3 sequence: CASRLVPRGAGFPNEQFF. The DNA for the CDR3 is TGTGCAAGTCGCTTAGTCCCTCGGGGAGCGGGATTCCCCAATGAGCAGTTCTTC.

As to this clone: A far larger clone is a single base away, which makes a read error likely. This chain links TRBV18 with TRBJ2-5; D possibly corresponds to TRBD2 (6 bases). V dropped 6 bases and J dropped 9 bases, with 20 bases sitting between them. This CDR3 is built from 14 residues. Germline V gene lookup returns CDR1 KGHSH and CDR2 LQKENI. CDR3 residues: CASSPGTSQEAQYF. As DNA, the CDR3 is TGTGCCAGCTCCCCCGGAACTAGCCAGGAGGCCCAGTACTTC.

This chain joins TRBV30 and TRBJ1-2; no clear D. The CDR3 consists of 11 residues. The V gene's germline CDR1 is GTSNPN and CDR2 SVGIG (reference sequence). Trimming left V 4 bases short and J 2 bases short, with 5 bases between. The CDR3 coding sequence is TGTGCCTGGACGACAAACTATGGCTACACCTTC. It yields the protein CAWTTNYGYTF. The complete variable domain, with remaining parts taken from reference TRBV30 and TRBJ1-2, reads SQTIHQWPATLVQPVGSPLSLECTVEGTSNPNLYWYRQAAGRGLQLLFYSVGIGQISSEVPQNLSASRPQDRQFILSSKKLLLSDSGFYLCAWTTNYGYTFGSGTRLTVV.

The CDR3 nucleotides are TGTGCCAGTAGTATAGAGGGCTACTCCTACGAGCAGTACTTC. Its translation is CASSIEGYSYEQYF. The V and J genes are TRBV19 and TRBJ2-7; D remains ambiguous. The V and J ends lost 0 bases and 0 bases respectively, with 6 bases between them. The CDR3 loop spans 14 amino acids. Germline V gives CDR1 LNHDA, CDR2 SQIVND (reference sequence). Full variable domain (missing parts from reference TRBV19 and TRBJ2-7): DGGITQSPKYLFRKEGQNVTLSCEQNLNHDAMYWYRQDPGQGLRLIYYSQIVNDFQKGDIAEGYSVSREKKESFPLTVTSAQKNPTAFYLCASSIEGYSYEQYFGPGTRLTVT.

Regarding this clone: A much larger clone is a single base away; this may be a read error. No conserved phenylalanine or tryptophan is present at the end of the CDR3, so a read error is the likely explanation. This chain joins TRBV7-3 and TRBJ1-3; TRBD1 matches 7 bases. Germline V gene data show CDR1 as SGHTA and CDR2 as FQGTGA. This CDR3 is built from 14 residues. The ends lost 5 bases at V and 4 bases at J; junction bases unmatched: 5. The CDR3 loop is CASSPGTAGNTIYS. The DNA for the CDR3 is TGTGCCAGCAGCCCAGGGACAGCCGGAAACACCATATATTCT.

The CDR3, as DNA: TGTGCCAGCAGCCGACAGGGTGGTACGAACACTGAAGCTTTCTTT. Encoded protein: CASSRQGGTNTEAFF. The gene calls are TRBV7-2 and TRBJ1-1; 7 bases match TRBD1. CDR1 SGHTA and CDR2 FQGNSA come from the germline V gene. The CDR3 sequence is 15 residues long. V was clipped by 5 bases and J by 1 base; unmatched bases: 7.

This chain joins TRBV11-2 and TRBJ1-4; 9 bases fit TRBD1. Germline V gene lookup returns CDR1 SGHAT and CDR2 FQNNGV. This CDR3 is built from 14 residues. V was pared by 5 bases and J by 6 bases, with 4 bases of the junction left unmatched. As DNA, the CDR3 is TGTGCCAGCAGCCCTGGGACAGGGTATGAAAAACTGTTTTTT. Its translation: CASSPGTGYEKLFF.

This clone was counted ten times or more. At the DNA level, this CDR3 is encoded by other sequences in the same sample as well. This CDR3 reads CASSQSYNEQFF. The CDR3 DNA sequence: TGCGCCAGCAGCCAGAGTTACAATGAGCAGTTCTTC. This chain joins TRBV5-1 and TRBJ2-1; D gene uncertain. Germline assignment: CDR1 SGHRS and CDR2 YFSETQ. The V end lost 4 bases, the J end lost 4 bases, and 6 bases lay between the germline ends. The CDR3 consists of 12 residues.

J is TRBJ2-5 and V is TRBV9, with TRBD1 identical over 7 bases. Trimming at V came to 4 bases and at J to 4 bases, leaving 7 bases not matched to a gene. CDR3 size: 14 residues. Germline V CDR1 and CDR2: SGDLS, YYNGEE. CDR3 amino acids: CASSLGQRPETQYF. The CDR3 DNA reads TGTGCCAGCAGCTTGGGACAGCGTCCAGAGACCCAGTACTTC.

This clone has a handful of counts. The chain uses TRBV30 and TRBJ2-1; 8 bases are a match to TRBD1. V dropped 4 bases and J dropped 7; count of bases not matched to a gene: 12. The CDR3 has 15 amino acids. Germline loops: CDR1 GTSNPN, CDR2 SVGIG (reference sequence). The CDR3 sequence is CAWTDRGSLRNEQFF. The CDR3 nucleotides read TGTGCCTGGACAGACAGGGGCAGCTTACGGAATGAGCAGTTCTTC.

As for this clone: This specimen includes other DNA sequences encoding the same CDR3. The J gene is TRBJ2-3, the V gene TRBV7-2; D might be TRBD2 (6 bases). V was trimmed by 5 bases and J by 1 base, leaving 10 bases between them. The CDR3 spans 14 residues. Germline assignment: CDR1 SGHTA and CDR2 FQGNSA. DNA for the CDR3: TGTGCCAGCAGCCTCGGGGGACGCACAGATACGCAGTATTTT. Encoded protein: CASSLGGRTDTQYF.

This chain connects TRBV11-1 to TRBJ2-7; 8 nucleotides match TRBD1. From germline, CDR1 is SGHAT and CDR2 FQDESV (reference sequence). The CDR3 is made up of 15 amino acids. The V gene end was trimmed by 0 bases and the J gene end by 9 bases; junction bases not matched to a gene: 10. In nucleotides, the CDR3 is TGTGCCAGCAGCTTAGCGGCAGGGGGCCAAGGCGGGCAGTACTTC. The encoded protein is CASSLAAGGQGGQYF.

The rearrangement links TRBV29-1 to TRBJ2-3; D may correspond to TRBD1 or TRBD2 (8 bases each). This CDR3 has 22 amino acids. Trimming stripped 3 bases from V and 2 bases from J, with 36 bases between. Germline V gives CDR1 SQVTM, CDR2 ANQGSEA. In nucleotides, the CDR3 is TGCAGCGTTGAGAGCAGGGGGCGGTGGCAGCGGGAGTGGGAATTGGCCACAGATACGCAGTATTTT. It codes for CSVESRGRWQREWELATDTQYF.

V is TRBV5-4 and J is TRBJ2-1, with 9 bases matching TRBD1. With V trimmed by 1 base and J by 8 bases, 7 bases remained unmatched. From germline, CDR1 is SGHNT and CDR2 YYREEE (reference sequence). The CDR3 is 15 residues long. The CDR3 spells CASSLIGQGKDEQFF. CDR3 DNA: TGTGCCAGCAGCTTGATTGGACAGGGGAAGGATGAGCAGTTCTTC.

The DNA of the CDR3 is TGTGCCAGCAGGCCCGGCAGGGGGGCAGGGAAAAAACTGTTTTTT. Protein: CASRPGRGAGKKLFF. The chain links TRBV6-6 to TRBJ1-4; 7 nucleotides align to TRBD1. Germline V gene sequence: CDR1 MNHNY, CDR2 SVGAGI (reference sequence). The CDR3 extends over 15 amino acids. Trimming removed 6 bases from V and 9 bases from J; junction bases left unmatched: 13.

Regarding this clone: This may stem from a read error, because a much larger clone lies one nucleotide away. Within the sample, other DNA sequences also encode this same CDR3. The chain joins TRBV7-9 to TRBJ2-1, with 7 positions matching TRBD2. The germline CDR1 and CDR2 sequences are SEHNR and FQNEAQ (reference sequence). The CDR3 totals 13 residues. V was pared by 6 bases and J by 12 bases, with 11 bases of the junction left unmatched. CDR3 in DNA: TGTGCCAGCAGTAGTGACATGGGCGGGGGGCAGTTCTTC. Translated, it gives CASSSDMGGGQFF.